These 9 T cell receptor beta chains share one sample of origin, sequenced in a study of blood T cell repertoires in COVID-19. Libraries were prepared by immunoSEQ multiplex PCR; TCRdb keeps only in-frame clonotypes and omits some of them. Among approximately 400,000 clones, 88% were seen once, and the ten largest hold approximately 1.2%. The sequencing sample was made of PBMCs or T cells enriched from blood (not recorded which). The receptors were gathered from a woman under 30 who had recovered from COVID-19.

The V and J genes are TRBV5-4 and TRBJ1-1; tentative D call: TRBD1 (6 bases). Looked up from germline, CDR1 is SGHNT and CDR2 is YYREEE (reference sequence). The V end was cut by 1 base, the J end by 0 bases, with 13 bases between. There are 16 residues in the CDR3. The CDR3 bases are TGTGCCAGCAGCTTGCCAACAGGGTCCATGAACACTGAAGCTTTCTTT. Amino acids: CASSLPTGSMNTEAFF.

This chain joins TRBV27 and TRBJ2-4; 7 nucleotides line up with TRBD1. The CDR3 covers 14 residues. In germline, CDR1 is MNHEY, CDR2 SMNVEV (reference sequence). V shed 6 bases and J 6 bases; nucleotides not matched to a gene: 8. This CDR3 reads CASSPTGTGNIQYF. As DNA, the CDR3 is TGTGCCAGCAGCCCGACAGGGACGGGAAACATTCAGTACTTC.

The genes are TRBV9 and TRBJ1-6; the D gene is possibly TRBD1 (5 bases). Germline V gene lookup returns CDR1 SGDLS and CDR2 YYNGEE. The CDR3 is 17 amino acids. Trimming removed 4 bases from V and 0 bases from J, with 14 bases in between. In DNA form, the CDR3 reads TGTGCCAGCAGCCCCGGGACTCCGAGCTCCTATAATTCACCCCTCCACTTT. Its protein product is CASSPGTPSSYNSPLHF.

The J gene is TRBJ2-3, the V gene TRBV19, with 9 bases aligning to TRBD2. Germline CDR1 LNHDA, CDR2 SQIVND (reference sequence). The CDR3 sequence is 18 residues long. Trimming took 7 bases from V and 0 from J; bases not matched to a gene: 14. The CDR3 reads CASTKTPSGTPSTDTQYF. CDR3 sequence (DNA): TGTGCCAGTACGAAGACGCCTAGCGGGACCCCTAGCACAGATACGCAGTATTTT.

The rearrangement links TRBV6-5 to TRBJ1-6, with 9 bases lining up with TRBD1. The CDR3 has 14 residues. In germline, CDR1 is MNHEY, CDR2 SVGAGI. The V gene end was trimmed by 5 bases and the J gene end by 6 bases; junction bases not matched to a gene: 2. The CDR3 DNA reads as TGTGCCAGCAGTCCACAGGGGGCTAATTCACCCCTCCACTTT. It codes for CASSPQGANSPLHF.

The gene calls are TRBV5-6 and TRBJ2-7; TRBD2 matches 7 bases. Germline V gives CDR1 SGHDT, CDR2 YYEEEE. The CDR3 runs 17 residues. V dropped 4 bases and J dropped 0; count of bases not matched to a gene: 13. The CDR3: CASSPHPLLAPSYEQYF. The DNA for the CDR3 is TGTGCCAGCAGCCCTCACCCCCTACTAGCGCCCTCCTACGAGCAGTACTTC.

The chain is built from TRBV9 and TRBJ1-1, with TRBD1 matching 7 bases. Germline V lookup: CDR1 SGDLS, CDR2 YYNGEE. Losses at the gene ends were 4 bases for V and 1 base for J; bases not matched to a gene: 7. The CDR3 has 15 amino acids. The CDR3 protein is CASSPTGLTNTEAFF. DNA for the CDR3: TGTGCCAGCAGCCCGACAGGGCTGACGAACACTGAAGCTTTCTTT.

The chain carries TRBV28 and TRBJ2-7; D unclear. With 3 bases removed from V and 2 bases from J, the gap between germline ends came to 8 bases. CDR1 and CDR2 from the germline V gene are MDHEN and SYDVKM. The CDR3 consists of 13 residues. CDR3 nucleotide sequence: TGTGCCAGCAGTTTGCCCCAGACCTACGAGCAGTACTTC. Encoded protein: CASSLPQTYEQYF. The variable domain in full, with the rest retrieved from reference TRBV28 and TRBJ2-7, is DVKVTQSSRYLVKRTGEKVFLECVQDMDHENMFWYRQDPGLGLRLIYFSYDVKMKEKGDIPEGYSVSREKKERFSLILESASTNQTSMYLCASSLPQTYEQYFGPGTRLTVT.

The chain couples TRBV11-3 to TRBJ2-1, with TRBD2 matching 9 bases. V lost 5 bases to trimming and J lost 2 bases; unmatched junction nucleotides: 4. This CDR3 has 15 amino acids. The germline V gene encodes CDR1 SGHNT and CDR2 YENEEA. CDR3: CASSTRGGPYNEQFF. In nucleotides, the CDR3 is TGTGCCAGCAGCACGCGGGGGGGCCCCTACAATGAGCAGTTCTTC.